This T cell receptor beta chain came from a study of T cells expressing NK-cell markers. Study overall: It was from sorted CD3+CD56+NKG2C+, CD3+CD56+NKG2C- and CD3+CD56-NKG2C+ T cells that TCR beta repertoires came.

This CDR3 is built from 15 residues. Germline loops: CDR1 SNHLY, CDR2 FYNNEI. 5'RACE template switching built TCR beta cDNA with unique molecular identifiers. TCRdb re-called the 5' RACE reads and gives one entry per CDR3 protein, without DNA. The data include about 460,000 distinct CDR3 sequences; the top ten clones carry roughly 1.4%. The chain recombines TRBV2 with TRBJ2-1; the D call of TRBD1 rests on TCRdb alone, since no DNA is present to check it. The TCR sequence derives from a woman aged 50 to 65 in good health. Sequencing was carried out using blood T cells: a sorted CD56 or NKG2C T cell subset, CD4+ or CD8+ T cells, or bulk PBMC T cells (not recorded which). CDR3 region: CASSPAGSPYNEQFF.